This T cell receptor beta chain was identified in a study of OX40 agonist ivuxolimab in advanced cancers. For the study at large: The dose-escalation cohort had hepatocellular carcinoma, melanoma, renal cell or head and neck cancer. Study-wide points: On average, CD8+ T cells showed a greater number of expanded clones than CD4+. Antigen specificity was not determined for the expanded peripheral T cells.

Germline V gene sequence: CDR1 SGHRS, CDR2 YFSETQ. The CDR3 is 14 residues long. TCRdb's copy holds only in-frame clones and misses some; the assay was immunoSEQ multiplex PCR. The sample shows some 71,000 clones, 70% to 90% of them seen only once. Worth noting for this clone: What it binds is not known. At one of its ends the junction is not consistent with the germline gene, which may arise from a read error.

Autoimmune disease history or systemic immunosuppression barred patients. The source is an adult with an advanced solid tumor such as melanoma, head and neck, liver or kidney cancer. Specimen: CD4+ or CD8+ T cells sorted from blood, collected in a trial of the OX40 agonist ivuxolimab. The chain carries TRBV5-1 and TRBJ1-2; 10 bases are a match to TRBD1. In DNA, the CDR3 is TGCGCCAGCAGCTTGGATCCGGACAGGGGGAGTGAGGCCTTC. It is translated as CASSLDPDRGSEAF.